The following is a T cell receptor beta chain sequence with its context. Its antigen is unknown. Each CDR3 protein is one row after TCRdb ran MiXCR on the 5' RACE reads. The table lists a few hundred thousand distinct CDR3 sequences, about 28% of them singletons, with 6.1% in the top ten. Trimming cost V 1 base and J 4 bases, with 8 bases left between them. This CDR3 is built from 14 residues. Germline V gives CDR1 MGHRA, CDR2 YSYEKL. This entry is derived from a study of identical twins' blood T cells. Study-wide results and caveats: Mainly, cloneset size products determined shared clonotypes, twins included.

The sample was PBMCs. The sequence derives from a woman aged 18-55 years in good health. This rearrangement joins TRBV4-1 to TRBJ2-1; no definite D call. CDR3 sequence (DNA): TGCGCCAGCAGCCAAGTTTCAGAATACAATGAGCAGTTCTTC. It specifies CASSQVSEYNEQFF.